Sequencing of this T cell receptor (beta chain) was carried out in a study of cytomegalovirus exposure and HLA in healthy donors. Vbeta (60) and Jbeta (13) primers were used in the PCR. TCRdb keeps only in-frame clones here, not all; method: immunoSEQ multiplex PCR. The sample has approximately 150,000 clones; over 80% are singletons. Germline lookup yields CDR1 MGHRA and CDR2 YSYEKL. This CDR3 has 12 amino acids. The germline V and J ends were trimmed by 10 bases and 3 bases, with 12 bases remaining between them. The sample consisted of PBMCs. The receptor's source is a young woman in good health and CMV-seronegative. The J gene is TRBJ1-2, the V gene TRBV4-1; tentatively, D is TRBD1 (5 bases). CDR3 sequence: CATQKGDYGYTF. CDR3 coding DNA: TGCGCCACCCAAAAAGGGGACTATGGCTACACCTTC.